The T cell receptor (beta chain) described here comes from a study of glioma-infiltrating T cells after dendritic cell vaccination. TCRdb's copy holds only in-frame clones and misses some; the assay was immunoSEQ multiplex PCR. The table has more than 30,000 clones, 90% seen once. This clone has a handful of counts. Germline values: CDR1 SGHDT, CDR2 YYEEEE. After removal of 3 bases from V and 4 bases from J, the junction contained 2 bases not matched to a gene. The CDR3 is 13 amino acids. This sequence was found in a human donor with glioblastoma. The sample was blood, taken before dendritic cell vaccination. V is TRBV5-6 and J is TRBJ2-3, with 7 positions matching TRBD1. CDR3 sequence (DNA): TGTGCCAGCAGCTGGCAGGGGGCAGATACGCAGTATTTT. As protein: CASSWQGADTQYF.